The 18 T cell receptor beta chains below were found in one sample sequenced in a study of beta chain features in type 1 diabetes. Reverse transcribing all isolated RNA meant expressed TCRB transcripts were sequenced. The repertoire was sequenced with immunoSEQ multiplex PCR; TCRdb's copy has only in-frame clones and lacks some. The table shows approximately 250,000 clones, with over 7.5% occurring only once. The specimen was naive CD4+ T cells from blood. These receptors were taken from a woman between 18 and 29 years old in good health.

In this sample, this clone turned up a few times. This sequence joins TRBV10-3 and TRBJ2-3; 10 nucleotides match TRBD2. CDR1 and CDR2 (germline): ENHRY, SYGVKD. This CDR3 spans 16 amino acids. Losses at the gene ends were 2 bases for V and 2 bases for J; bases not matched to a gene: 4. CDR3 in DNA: TGTGCCATCAGTGAGCTAGCGGGAGCAGCCACAGATACGCAGTATTTT. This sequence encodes CAISELAGAATDTQYF.

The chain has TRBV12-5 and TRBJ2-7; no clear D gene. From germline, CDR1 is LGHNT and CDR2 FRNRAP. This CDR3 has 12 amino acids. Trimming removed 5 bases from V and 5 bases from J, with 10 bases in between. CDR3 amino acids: CASGPSPHEQYF. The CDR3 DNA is TGTGCTAGTGGTCCCTCTCCCCACGAGCAGTACTTC.

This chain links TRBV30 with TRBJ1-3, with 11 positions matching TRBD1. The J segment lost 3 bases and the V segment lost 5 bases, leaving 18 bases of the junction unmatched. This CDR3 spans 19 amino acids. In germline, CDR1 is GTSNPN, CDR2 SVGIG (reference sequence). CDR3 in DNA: TGTGCCTGGCATGAAGTCGCCGGGACAGGGGGTGCGATTGGAAACACCATATATTTT. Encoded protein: CAWHEVAGTGGAIGNTIYF.

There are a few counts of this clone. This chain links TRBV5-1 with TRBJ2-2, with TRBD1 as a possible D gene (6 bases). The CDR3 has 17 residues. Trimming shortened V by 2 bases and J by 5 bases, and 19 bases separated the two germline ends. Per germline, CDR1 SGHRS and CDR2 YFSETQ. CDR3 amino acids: CASSFLGTQDGTGELFF. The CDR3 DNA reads TGCGCCAGCAGCTTTCTAGGGACACAGGATGGGACCGGGGAGCTGTTTTTT.

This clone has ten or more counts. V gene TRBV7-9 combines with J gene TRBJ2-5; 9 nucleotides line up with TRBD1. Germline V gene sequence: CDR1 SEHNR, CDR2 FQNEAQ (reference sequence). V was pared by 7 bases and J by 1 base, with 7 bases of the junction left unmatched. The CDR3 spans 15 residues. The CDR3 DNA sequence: TGTGCCAGCACCCACGGACAGGGGTTCCAAGAGACCCAGTACTTC. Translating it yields CASTHGQGFQETQYF.

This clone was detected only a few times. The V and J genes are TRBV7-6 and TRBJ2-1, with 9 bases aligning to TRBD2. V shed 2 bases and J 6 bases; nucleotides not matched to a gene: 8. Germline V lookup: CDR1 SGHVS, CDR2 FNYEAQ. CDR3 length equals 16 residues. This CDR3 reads CASSLRRAGGANEQFF. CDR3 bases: TGTGCCAGCAGCTTACGTCGAGCGGGAGGCGCCAATGAGCAGTTCTTC.

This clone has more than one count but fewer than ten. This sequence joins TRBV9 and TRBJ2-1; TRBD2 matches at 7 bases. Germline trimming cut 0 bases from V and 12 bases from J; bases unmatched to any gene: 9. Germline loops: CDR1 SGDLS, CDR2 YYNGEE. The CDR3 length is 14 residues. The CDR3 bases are TGTGCCAGCAGCGTAGTCCTGGGTCGGGGGGTGCAGTTCTTC. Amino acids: CASSVVLGRGVQFF.

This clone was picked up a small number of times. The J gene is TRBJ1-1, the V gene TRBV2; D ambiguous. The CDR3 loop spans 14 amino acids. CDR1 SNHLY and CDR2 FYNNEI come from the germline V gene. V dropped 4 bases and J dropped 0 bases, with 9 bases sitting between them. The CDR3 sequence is CASSGNSMNTEAFF. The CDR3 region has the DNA TGTGCCAGCAGTGGTAACAGCATGAACACTGAAGCTTTCTTT. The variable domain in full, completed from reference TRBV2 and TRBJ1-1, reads EPEVTQTPSHQVTQMGQEVILRCVPISNHLYFYWYRQILGQKVEFLVSFYNNEISEKSEIFDDQFSVERPDGSNFTLKIRSTKLEDSAMYFCASSGNSMNTEAFFGQGTRLTVV.

CDR3 coding DNA: TGTGCCAGCAGCGCCCCGGGACTAGATTTAAGAGAGACCCAGTACTTC. Its translation: CASSAPGLDLRETQYF. The V gene is TRBV7-8, the J gene TRBJ2-5; 8 bases are shared with TRBD2. The junction had 12 bases not matched to a gene; V was cut back by 5 bases and J by 4 bases. The CDR3 contains 16 residues. Germline loops: CDR1 SGHVS, CDR2 FQNEAQ.

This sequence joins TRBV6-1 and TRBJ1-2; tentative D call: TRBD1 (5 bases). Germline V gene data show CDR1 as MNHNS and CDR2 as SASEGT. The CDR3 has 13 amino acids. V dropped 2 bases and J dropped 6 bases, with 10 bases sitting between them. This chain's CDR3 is CASSETGEDGYTF. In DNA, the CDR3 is TGTGCCAGCAGTGAAACGGGGGAAGATGGCTACACCTTC.

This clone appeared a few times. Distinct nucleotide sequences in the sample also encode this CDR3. As DNA, the CDR3 is TGTGCCAGCAGCTTATCGCGGAGCACAGATACGCAGTATTTT. Its protein is CASSLSRSTDTQYF. The genes are TRBV11-3 and TRBJ2-3, with D uncertain. The CDR3 runs to 14 residues. The ends were cut back, 2 bases at V and 0 bases at J, with 6 bases in the middle. Germline CDR1 SGHNT, CDR2 YENEEA.

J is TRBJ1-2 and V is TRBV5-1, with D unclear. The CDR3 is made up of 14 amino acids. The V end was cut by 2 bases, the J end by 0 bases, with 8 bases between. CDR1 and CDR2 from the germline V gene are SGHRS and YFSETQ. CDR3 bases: TGCGCCAGCAGCTTACTACTAGCTAACTATGGCTACACCTTC. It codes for CASSLLLANYGYTF.

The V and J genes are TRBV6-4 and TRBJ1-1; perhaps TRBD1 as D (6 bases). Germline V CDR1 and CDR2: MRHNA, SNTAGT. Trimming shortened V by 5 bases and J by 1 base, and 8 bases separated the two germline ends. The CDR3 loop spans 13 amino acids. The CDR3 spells CASSWTANTEAFF. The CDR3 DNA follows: TGTGCCAGCAGTTGGACAGCGAACACTGAAGCTTTCTTT.

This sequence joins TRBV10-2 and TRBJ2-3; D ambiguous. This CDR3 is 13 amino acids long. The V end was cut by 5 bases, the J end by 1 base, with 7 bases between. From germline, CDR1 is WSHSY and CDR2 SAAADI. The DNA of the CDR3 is TGCGCCAGCAGTCCCCGGGGCACAGATACGCAGTATTTT. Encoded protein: CASSPRGTDTQYF.

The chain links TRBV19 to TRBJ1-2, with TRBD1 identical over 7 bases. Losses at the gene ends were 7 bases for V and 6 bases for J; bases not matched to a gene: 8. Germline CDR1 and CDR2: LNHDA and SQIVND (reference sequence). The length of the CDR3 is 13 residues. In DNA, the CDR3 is TGTGCCAGTAACAGGGACAGAACTGATGGCTACACCTTC. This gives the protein CASNRDRTDGYTF.

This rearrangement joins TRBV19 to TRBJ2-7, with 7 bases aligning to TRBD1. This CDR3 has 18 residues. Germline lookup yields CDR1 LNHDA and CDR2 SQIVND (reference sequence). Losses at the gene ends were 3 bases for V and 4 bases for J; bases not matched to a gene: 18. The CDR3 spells CASSMGSQGRTRIYEQYF. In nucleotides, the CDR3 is TGTGCCAGTAGTATGGGCTCACAGGGGAGAACCCGTATATACGAGCAGTACTTC.

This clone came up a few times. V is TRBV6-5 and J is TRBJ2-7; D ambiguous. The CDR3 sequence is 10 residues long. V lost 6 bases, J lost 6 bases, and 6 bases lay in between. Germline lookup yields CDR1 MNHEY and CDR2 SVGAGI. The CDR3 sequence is CASRGLEQYF. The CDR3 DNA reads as TGTGCCAGCAGGGGCCTCGAGCAGTACTTC.

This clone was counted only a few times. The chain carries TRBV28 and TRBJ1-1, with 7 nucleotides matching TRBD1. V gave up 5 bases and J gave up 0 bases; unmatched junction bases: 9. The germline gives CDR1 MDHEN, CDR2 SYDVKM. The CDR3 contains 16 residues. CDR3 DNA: TGTGCCAGCAGTCCACCGGGACAGCCTATGAACACTGAAGCTTTCTTT. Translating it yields CASSPPGQPMNTEAFF.